This TCR beta chain was sequenced for a study of PD-1 blockade in classical Hodgkin lymphoma. V shed 3 bases and J shed 0 bases, with 9 bases lying between them. The CDR3 contains 15 residues. Per the germline V gene, CDR1 is LNHDA and CDR2 is SQIVND (reference sequence). Profiled with immunoSEQ multiplex PCR; TCRdb holds only in-frame clones, not every one. The sample has more than 8,000 clones, approximately 82% seen once; the top ten hold about a quarter. Regarding time point: cycle 4 day 1 (C4D1), after five to seven weeks of nivolumab. With no exception, relapse followed autologous stem cell transplantation in all patients, and brentuximab vedotin exposure varied. Magnetic negative selection of thawed PBMCs yielded the CD8+ T cells.

J is TRBJ1-3 and V is TRBV19, with D hard to call. This receptor was identified in a human donor with classical Hodgkin lymphoma. This specimen consisted of CD8+ T cells from blood, obtained before the fourth cycle of nivolumab. The CDR3 sequence: CASSIGPDSGNTIYF. CDR3 DNA sequence: TGTGCCAGTAGTATCGGACCGGACTCTGGAAACACCATATATTTT.